The sequence of this T cell receptor (beta chain) was determined in a study of cytomegalovirus exposure and HLA in healthy donors. Points from the study as a whole: Researchers catalogued over 150 TCR beta chains as cytomegalovirus-associated. When presence/absence was analysed, sequencing depth was taken to be roughly uniform across donors. Donor immune exposure was known only as CMV serostatus. When a later analysis compared HLA-associated TCR beta chains with equally common others, the HLA-associated chains turned out to be more clonally expanded and to have lower generation probabilities.

PCR involved 60 Vbeta and 13 Jbeta primers. The assay was immunoSEQ multiplex PCR, and TCRdb's table has in-frame clones only and misses some. This table has about 150,000 clones, around 70% appearing once. This clone appeared a few times. Its antigen is as yet unknown. Trimming removed 4 bases from V and 6 bases from J; junction bases left unmatched: 13. The CDR3 has 16 amino acids. Germline CDR1 is MNHEY and CDR2 is SVGAGI. The sequenced material came from PBMCs. The receptor comes from a man between 35 and 55 years old in good health and CMV-seronegative. The chain recombines TRBV6-5 with TRBJ1-2; TRBD1 matches 8 bases. CDR3 sequence reads: CASSSRSADRGHGYTF. Written as DNA, the CDR3 is TGTGCCAGCAGTTCCCGTTCAGCCGACAGGGGCCATGGCTACACCTTC.